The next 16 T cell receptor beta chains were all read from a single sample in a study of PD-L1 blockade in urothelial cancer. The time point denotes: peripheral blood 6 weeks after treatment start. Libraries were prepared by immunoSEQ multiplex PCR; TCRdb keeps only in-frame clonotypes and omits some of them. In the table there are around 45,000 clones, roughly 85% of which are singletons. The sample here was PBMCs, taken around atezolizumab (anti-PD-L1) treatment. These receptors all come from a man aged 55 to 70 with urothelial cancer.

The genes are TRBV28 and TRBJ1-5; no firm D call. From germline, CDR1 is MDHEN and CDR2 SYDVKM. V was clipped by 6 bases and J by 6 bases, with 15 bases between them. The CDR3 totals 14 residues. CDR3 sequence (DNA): TGTGCCAGCAGCTCTGGAGGGTCCGGTCAGCCCCAGCATTTT. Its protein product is CASSSGGSGQPQHF.

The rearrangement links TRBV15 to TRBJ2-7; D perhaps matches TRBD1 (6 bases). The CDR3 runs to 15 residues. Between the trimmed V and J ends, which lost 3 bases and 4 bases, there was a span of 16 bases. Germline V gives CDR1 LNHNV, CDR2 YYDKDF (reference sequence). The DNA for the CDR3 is TGTGCCACCAGCAGGCAGACAGGTTCAGGATACGAGCAGTACTTC. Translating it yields CATSRQTGSGYEQYF. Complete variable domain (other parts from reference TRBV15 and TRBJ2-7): DAMVIQNPRYQVTQFGKPVTLSCSQTLNHNVMYWYQQKSSQAPKLLFHYYDKDFNNEADTPDNFQSRRPNTSFCFLDIRSPGLGDTAMYLCATSRQTGSGYEQYFGPGTRLTVT.

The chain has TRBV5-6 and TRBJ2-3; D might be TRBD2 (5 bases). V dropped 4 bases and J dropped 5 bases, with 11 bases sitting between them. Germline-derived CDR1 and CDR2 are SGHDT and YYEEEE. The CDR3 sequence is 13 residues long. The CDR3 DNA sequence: TGTGCCAGCAGCCTCACTAGTCTAGATACGCAGTATTTT. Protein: CASSLTSLDTQYF. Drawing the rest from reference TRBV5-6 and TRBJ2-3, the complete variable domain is DAGVTQSPTHLIKTRGQQVTLRCSPKSGHDTVSWYQQALGQGPQFIFQYYEEEERQRGNFPDRFSGHQFPNYSSELNVNALLLGDSALYLCASSLTSLDTQYFGPGTRLTVL.

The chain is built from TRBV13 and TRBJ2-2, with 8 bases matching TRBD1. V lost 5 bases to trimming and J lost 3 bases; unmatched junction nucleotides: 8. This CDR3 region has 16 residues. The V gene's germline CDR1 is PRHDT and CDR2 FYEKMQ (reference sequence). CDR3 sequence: CASSVDRGSYTGELFF. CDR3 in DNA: TGTGCCAGCAGCGTAGACAGGGGCTCTTACACCGGGGAGCTGTTTTTT.

This CDR3 is CASSPGGSTDTQYF. The CDR3 bases are TGTGCCAGCAGCCCAGGGGGTAGCACAGATACGCAGTATTTT. The chain couples TRBV7-8 to TRBJ2-3, with 7 bases aligning to TRBD1. The length of the CDR3 is 14 residues. V trimming: 5 bases; J trimming: 0 bases; junction bases outside the gene matches: 2. In germline, CDR1 is SGHVS, CDR2 FQNEAQ.

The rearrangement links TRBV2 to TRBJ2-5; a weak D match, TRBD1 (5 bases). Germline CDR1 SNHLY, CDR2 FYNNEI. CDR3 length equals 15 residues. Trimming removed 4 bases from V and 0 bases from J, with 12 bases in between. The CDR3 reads CASSGRVPNQETQYF. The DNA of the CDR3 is TGTGCCAGCAGTGGCAGGGTGCCTAACCAAGAGACCCAGTACTTC.

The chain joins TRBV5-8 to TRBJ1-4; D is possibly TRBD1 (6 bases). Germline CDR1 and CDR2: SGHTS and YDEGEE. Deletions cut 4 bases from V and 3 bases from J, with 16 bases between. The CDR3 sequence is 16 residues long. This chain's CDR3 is CASSLLRGAANEKLFF. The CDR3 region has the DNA TGTGCCAGCAGCCTCCTCAGGGGAGCAGCTAATGAAAAACTGTTTTTT.

In nucleotides, the CDR3 is TGTGCCAGCAGCGTAGACCCCTTTGCTGGGGGGGCCACCGGGGAGCTGTTTTTT. Amino acid sequence: CASSVDPFAGGATGELFF. V usage is TRBV9 and J usage is TRBJ2-2, with D perhaps TRBD2 (7 bases). Germline V gives CDR1 SGDLS, CDR2 YYNGEE. V lost 0 bases and J lost 4, with 19 bases in between. The CDR3 length is 18 residues. Using reference TRBV9 and TRBJ2-2 for the parts outside the CDR3, the full variable domain is DSGVTQTPKHLITATGQRVTLRCSPRSGDLSVYWYQQSLDQGLQFLIQYYNGEERAKGNILERFSAQQFPDLHSELNLSSLELGDSALYFCASSVDPFAGGATGELFFGEGSRLTVL.

In DNA, the CDR3 is TGTGCCAGCGCCGCCCGGGTATACAATGAGCAGTTCTTC. Protein: CASAARVYNEQFF. The rearrangement joins TRBV2 to TRBJ2-1; D call uncertain. The CDR3 has 13 residues. Trimming took 8 bases from V and 4 from J, leaving 12 bases between them. CDR1 SNHLY and CDR2 FYNNEI come from the germline V gene.

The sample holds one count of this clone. Written as DNA, the CDR3 is TGCGCCAGCAGCTTGTCCCCACAGGGGGCCGGCACTGAAGCTTTCTTT. Residues: CASSLSPQGAGTEAFF. V is TRBV5-1 and J is TRBJ1-1, with 9 positions matching TRBD1. The CDR3 is 16 amino acids. J lost 4 bases, V lost 1 base, and 8 bases had no gene match. Per germline, CDR1 SGHRS and CDR2 YFSETQ. The variable domain in full, with the rest retrieved from reference TRBV5-1 and TRBJ1-1, is KAGVTQTPRYLIKTRGQQVTLSCSPISGHRSVSWYQQTPGQGLQFLFEYFSETQRNKGNFPGRFSGRQFSNSRSEMNVSTLELGDSALYLCASSLSPQGAGTEAFFGQGTRLTVV.

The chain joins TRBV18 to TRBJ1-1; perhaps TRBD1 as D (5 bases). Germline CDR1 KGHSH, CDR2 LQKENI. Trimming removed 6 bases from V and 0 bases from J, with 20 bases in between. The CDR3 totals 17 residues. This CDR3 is CASSQIPGLSMNTEAFF. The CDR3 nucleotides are TGTGCCAGCTCCCAGATCCCGGGACTGAGTATGAACACTGAAGCTTTCTTT.

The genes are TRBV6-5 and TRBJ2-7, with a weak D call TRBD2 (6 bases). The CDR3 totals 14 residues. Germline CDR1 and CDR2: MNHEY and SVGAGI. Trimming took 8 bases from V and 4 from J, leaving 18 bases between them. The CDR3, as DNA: TGTGCCAGCGGTTCAGGCGGGGACGGGTACGAGCAGTACTTC. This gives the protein CASGSGGDGYEQYF.

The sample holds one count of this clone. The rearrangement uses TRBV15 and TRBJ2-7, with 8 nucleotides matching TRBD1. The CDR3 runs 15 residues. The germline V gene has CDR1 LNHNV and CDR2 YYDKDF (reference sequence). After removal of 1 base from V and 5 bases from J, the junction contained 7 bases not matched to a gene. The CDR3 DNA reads TGTGCCACCAGCAGAGGGGACAGGTTGTCGGACGAGCAGTACTTC. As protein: CATSRGDRLSDEQYF. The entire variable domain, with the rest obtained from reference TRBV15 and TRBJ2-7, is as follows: DAMVIQNPRYQVTQFGKPVTLSCSQTLNHNVMYWYQQKSSQAPKLLFHYYDKDFNNEADTPDNFQSRRPNTSFCFLDIRSPGLGDTAMYLCATSRGDRLSDEQYFGPGTRLTVT.

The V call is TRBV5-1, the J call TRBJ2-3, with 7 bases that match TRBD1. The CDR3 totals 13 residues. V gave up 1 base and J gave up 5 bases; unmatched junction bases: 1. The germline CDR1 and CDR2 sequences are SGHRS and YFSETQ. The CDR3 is CASSLQGEDTQYF. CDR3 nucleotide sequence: TGCGCCAGCAGCTTGCAGGGGGAAGATACGCAGTATTTT.

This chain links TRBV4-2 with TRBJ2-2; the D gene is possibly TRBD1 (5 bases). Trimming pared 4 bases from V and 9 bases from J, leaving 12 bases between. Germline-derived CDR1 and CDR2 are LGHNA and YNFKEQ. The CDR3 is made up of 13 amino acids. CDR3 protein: CASSLSGYRELFF. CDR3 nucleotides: TGTGCCAGCAGCCTATCAGGGTACCGGGAGCTGTTTTTT.

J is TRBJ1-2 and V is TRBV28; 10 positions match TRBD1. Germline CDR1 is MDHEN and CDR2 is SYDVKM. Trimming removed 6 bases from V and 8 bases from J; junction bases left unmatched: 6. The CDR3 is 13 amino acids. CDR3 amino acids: CASSLGQGGGYTF. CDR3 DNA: TGTGCCAGCAGCCTTGGACAGGGGGGCGGCTACACCTTC.